This T cell receptor beta chain comes out of a study of post-analysis software for immune sequencing data. Study-wide findings and caveats: Those samples that were prepared in the same batch co-clustered strongly by F measure. Controls showed lower frequencies than patients for four to six TRBV segments, and TRBV5-6, TRBV5-1 and TRBV20-1 were among these.

On this clonotype itself: Antigen specificity is unknown.

Germline CDR1 reads SGHRS; CDR2 reads YFSETQ. CDR3 length: 16 residues. The V end was cut by 4 bases, the J end by 6 bases, with 22 bases between. Tagging with unique molecular identifiers was a feature of the TCR beta cDNA libraries. In TCRdb, the PCR reads were re-called with MiXCR into one record per CDR3 protein. The sample consists of 650,000 to 850,000 distinct CDR3 sequences, around 53% of them appearing once. Input material: blood. The sequence was obtained from a girl between 5 and 17 years old with multiple sclerosis. This rearrangement joins TRBV5-1 to TRBJ1-2; tentative D call: TRBD1 (5 bases). CDR3 DNA: TGCGCCAGCAGCCCGTTTACGGGACGCTCCACGCATGGCTACACCTTC. Translated, it gives CASSPFTGRSTHGYTF.